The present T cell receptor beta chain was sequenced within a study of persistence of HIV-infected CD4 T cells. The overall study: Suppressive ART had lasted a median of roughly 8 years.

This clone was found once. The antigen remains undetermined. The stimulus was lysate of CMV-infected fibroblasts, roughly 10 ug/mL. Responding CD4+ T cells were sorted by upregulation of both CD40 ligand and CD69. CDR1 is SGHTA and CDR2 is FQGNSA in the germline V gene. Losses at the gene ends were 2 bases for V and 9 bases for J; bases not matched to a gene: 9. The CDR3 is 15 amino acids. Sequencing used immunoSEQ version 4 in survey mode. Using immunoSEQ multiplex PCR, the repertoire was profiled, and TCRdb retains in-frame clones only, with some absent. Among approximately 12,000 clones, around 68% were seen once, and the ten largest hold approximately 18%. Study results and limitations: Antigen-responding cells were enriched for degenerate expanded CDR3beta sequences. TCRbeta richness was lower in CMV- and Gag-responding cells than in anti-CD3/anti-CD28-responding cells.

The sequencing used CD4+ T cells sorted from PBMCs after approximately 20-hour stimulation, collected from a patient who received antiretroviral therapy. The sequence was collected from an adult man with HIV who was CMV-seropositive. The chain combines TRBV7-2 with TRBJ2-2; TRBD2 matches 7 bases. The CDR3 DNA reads TGTGCCAGCAGCTTACAGCGGGGCGGCGGCAGGGAGCTGTTTTTT. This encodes CASSLQRGGGRELFF. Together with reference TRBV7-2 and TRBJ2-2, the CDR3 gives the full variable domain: GAGVSQSPSNKVTEKGKDVELRCDPISGHTALYWYRQSLGQGLEFLIYFQGNSAPDKSGLPSDRFSAERTGGSVSTLTIQRTQQEDSAVYLCASSLQRGGGRELFFGEGSRLTVL.